This T cell receptor beta chain was sequenced for a study of a mutant IDH1 vaccine in newly diagnosed glioma. Clones were sequenced by immunoSEQ multiplex PCR, and TCRdb holds only the in-frame ones, with some missing. The table has tens of thousands of clones, around 84% seen once; the top ten hold about 4.6%. The CDR3 covers 13 residues. The V end lost 7 bases, the J end lost 1 base, and 13 bases lay between the germline ends. Germline V lookup: CDR1 SQVTM, CDR2 ANQGSEA. This clone showed up just a few times. Its matching antigen is unknown. Time point: week 35, safety follow-up. With topical imiquimod, each dose of the vaccine consisted of 300 ug of mutant IDH1 20-mer peptide.

The receptor's source is a man aged 30 to 45 with glioma. Sample: PBMCs, taken from a glioma patient whose treatment included an IDH1 peptide vaccine. The chain is built from TRBV29-1 and TRBJ1-1, with D perhaps TRBD1 (5 bases). The CDR3 DNA reads as TGCAGCGGACGGGACCGAACGAACACTGAAGCTTTCTTT. Translating gives CSGRDRTNTEAFF.